A selection of T cell receptor beta chains follows, all from one sample in a study of response to subunit inactivated influenza vaccine. TCRdb fed the RT-PCR reads into MiXCR, producing one record per CDR3 protein. The sample lists about 800,000 distinct CDR3 sequences; about 20% were seen once. Sequencing was performed on PBMCs from blood, taken approximately 5 days after vaccination. Source of these receptors: a man aged 45-65 years who received an inactivated influenza vaccine. The CDR3 runs from the conserved cysteine through the conserved F or W. A D gene is named only where the DNA matches it firmly. A clone size is listed for some rows: how often the clone was seen (once, few, many), or a class if it is expanded.

d_gene	j_gene	v_gene	abundance	CDR3nt	CDR3aa
NA	TRBJ2-2	TRBV11-2	few	TGTGCCAGCAGCTCTCCCCGGACTCGCTGGAGGGAGCTGTTTTTT	CASSSPRTRWRELFF
TRBD1	TRBJ1-4	TRBV12-3/TRBV12-4	NA	TGTGCCAGCACCGAGACAGGGCCTAATGAAAAACTGTTTTTT	CASTETGPNEKLFF
NA	TRBJ2-7	TRBV28	NA	TGTGCCAGCAGGATCACGGGACGGTCCTACGAGCAGTACTTC	CASRITGRSYEQYF
NA	TRBJ2-1	TRBV12-3/TRBV12-4	many	TGTGCCAGCACCCCCCGGACTTACAATGAGCAGTTCTTC	CASTPRTYNEQFF
NA	TRBJ1-5	TRBV23-1	NA	TGCGCCAGCAGTCAATCTACTCCAGGGCGCGGGATTCAGCCCCAGCATTTT	CASSQSTPGRGIQPQHF
NA	TRBJ1-5	TRBV6-2/TRBV6-3	NA	TGTGCCAGCACCCAATCCGGGGTCGGCAATCAGCCCCAGCATTTT	CASTQSGVGNQPQHF
TRBD2	TRBJ2-1	TRBV9	NA	TGTGCCAGCAGCGGCAAGGTGGGGACTAGCGGGGCCAACTACAATGAGCAGTTCTTC	CASSGKVGTSGANYNEQFF
NA	TRBJ2-5	TRBV10-3	few	TGTGCCATCAGTGAGTGGGCAGAAGAGACCCAGTACTTC	CAISEWAEETQYF
NA	TRBJ1-1	TRBV4-2	NA	TGTGCCAGCAGCCAAGGGACGGGGTCCCACAAGGCTGAAGCTTTCTTT	CASSQGTGSHKAEAFF
TRBD1	TRBJ1-2	TRBV20-1	NA	TGCAGTGCTAGCCCAGACAGGGCCTATGGCTACACCTTC	CSASPDRAYGYTF